Presented here are 31 T cell receptor beta chains from one specimen sequenced in a study of vaccination and CD4 T cells after COVID-19. Their antigen targets remain unknown. The assay that was used to sequence DNA from cultured CD4+ T cells was the Oncomine TCR Beta short-read assay. The template was genomic DNA from cultured CD4+ T cells. MiXCR was run by TCRdb on the PCR reads, yielding one entry per CDR3 protein. Of 9,900 or so distinct CDR3 sequences in the sample, about a third were seen once. Treatment noted: approximately nine-day PBMC culture with coronavirus spike peptide pools or control peptides (ViraFEST assay). Prior to the COVID-19 pandemic (2011-2018), the unexposed donor's CD4+ T cells were collected. What was sequenced was CD4+ T cells from blood, cultured in vitro. These receptors originate from a human donor in good health.

The J gene is TRBJ1-2, the V gene TRBV5-1; a weak D match, TRBD1 (6 bases). Between the trimmed V and J ends, which lost 4 bases and 10 bases, there was a span of 20 bases. The V gene's germline CDR1 is SGHRS and CDR2 YFSETQ. CDR3 length equals 14 residues. The CDR3 DNA is TGCGCCAGCAGCCCAACTGAGGCAGGGGCGGACTACACCTTC. Translated, it gives CASSPTEAGADYTF.

This clonotype was picked up a small number of times. The V call is TRBV20-1, the J call TRBJ2-1, with a possible D match to TRBD2 (6 bases). Germline values: CDR1 DFQATT, CDR2 SNEGSKA (reference sequence). The CDR3 covers 13 residues. Trimming left V 3 bases short and J 4 bases short, with 10 bases between. The CDR3 DNA follows: TGCAGTGCTAGTTCTAGCGCTTACAATGAGCAGTTCTTC. Its protein product is CSASSSAYNEQFF.

The chain joins TRBV9 to TRBJ1-5; the D is unclear. V dropped 0 bases and J dropped 3 bases, with 7 bases sitting between them. Germline assignment: CDR1 SGDLS and CDR2 YYNGEE. The CDR3 is made up of 14 amino acids. The CDR3 loop reads CASSVGPNNQPQHF. In DNA, the CDR3 is TGTGCCAGCAGCGTAGGACCGAACAATCAGCCCCAGCATTTT.

The V gene is TRBV20-1, the J gene TRBJ2-7, with D possibly being TRBD1 (5 bases). Trimming took 0 bases from V and 7 from J, leaving 19 bases between them. Looked up from germline, CDR1 is DFQATT and CDR2 is SNEGSKA (reference sequence). The CDR3 loop spans 15 amino acids. This CDR3 reads CSARDLTVGFGEQYF. The CDR3 DNA is TGCAGTGCTAGAGATTTGACAGTAGGGTTTGGAGAGCAGTACTTC.

Sample share makes this clonotype medium-sized. V is TRBV20-1 and J is TRBJ2-2; 12 bases line up with TRBD1. The germline gives CDR1 DFQATT, CDR2 SNEGSKA (reference sequence). After removal of 6 bases from V and 4 bases from J, the junction contained 3 bases not matched to a gene. The CDR3 has 14 residues. The CDR3 reads CSAGTGGITGELFF. In DNA form, the CDR3 reads TGCAGTGCCGGGACAGGGGGCATCACCGGGGAGCTGTTTTTT.

The rearrangement uses TRBV27 and TRBJ1-5; D not certain. The V gene's germline CDR1 is MNHEY and CDR2 SMNVEV (reference sequence). With 8 bases removed from V and 2 bases from J, the gap between germline ends came to 7 bases. This CDR3 has 12 residues. DNA for the CDR3: TGTGCCAGCCGGGTAGGCAATCAGCCCCAGCATTTT. It codes for CASRVGNQPQHF.

In its sample, this clonotype ranks as medium-sized (0.01 to 0.1%). The chain is built from TRBV20-1 and TRBJ1-2; maybe TRBD1 (6 bases). The ends were cut back, 6 bases at V and 2 bases at J, with 10 bases in the middle. Germline V gene lookup returns CDR1 DFQATT and CDR2 SNEGSKA (reference sequence). CDR3 length: 12 residues. CDR3 DNA sequence: TGCAGTGCGACCCAGGGGAACTATGGCTACACCTTC. Protein product: CSATQGNYGYTF.

CDR3: CASREGIYNSPLHF. In DNA, the CDR3 is TGTGCCAGCAGGGAAGGGATCTATAATTCACCCCTCCACTTT. The V call is TRBV28, the J call TRBJ1-6, with D unresolved. The CDR3 has 14 residues. Germline V gives CDR1 MDHEN, CDR2 SYDVKM. V gave up 6 bases and J gave up 3 bases, with 9 bases separating them.

This chain connects TRBV6-1 to TRBJ2-2, with D tentatively TRBD1 (6 bases). CDR1 is MNHNS and CDR2 is SASEGT in the germline V gene. Trimming removed 5 bases from V and 0 bases from J, with 7 bases in between. This CDR3 contains 14 residues. The CDR3 DNA reads TGTGCCAGCAGTACAGGGACGAACACCGGGGAGCTGTTTTTT. This translates into CASSTGTNTGELFF.

The CDR3 reads CASSHGGLEAFF. The CDR3 region has the DNA TGTGCCAGCAGCCATGGGGGCCTCGAAGCTTTCTTT. The V gene is TRBV5-8, the J gene TRBJ1-1; D may be TRBD1 (6 bases). V was shortened by 4 bases and J by 8 bases, with 12 bases between the two germline ends. CDR1 is SGHTS, CDR2 YDEGEE, per germline. The CDR3 sequence is 12 residues long.

The V call is TRBV7-2, the J call TRBJ2-3; D may be TRBD1 or TRBD2 (6 bases each). V dropped 0 bases and J dropped 8 bases, with 9 bases sitting between them. The CDR3 is made up of 13 amino acids. Germline V CDR1 and CDR2: SGHTA, FQGNSA. The CDR3 sequence: CASSLAEGGTQYF. The CDR3 DNA reads as TGTGCCAGCAGCTTAGCGGAGGGGGGTACGCAGTATTTT.

This clonotype occurred a few times. The chain joins TRBV20-1 to TRBJ1-1; a possible D gene is TRBD1 (6 bases). There are 14 residues in the CDR3. V was clipped by 5 bases and J by 1 base, with 14 bases between them. The germline CDR1 and CDR2 sequences are DFQATT and SNEGSKA (reference sequence). CDR3 in amino acids: CSARWTDKNTEAFF. The CDR3 DNA reads TGCAGTGCTCGTTGGACAGACAAGAACACTGAAGCTTTCTTT.

V and J are TRBV6-2 or TRBV6-3 and TRBJ1-1; D not certain. Trimming removed 0 bases at V and 4 bases at J, with 6 bases between. The CDR3 is 13 amino acids. Germline CDR1 reads MNHEY; CDR2 reads SVGEGT. The CDR3 DNA sequence: TGTGCCAGCAGTTACTCAGGGTTCACTGAAGCTTTCTTT. This encodes CASSYSGFTEAFF.

In its sample, this clonotype was seen once. The V gene is TRBV5-4, the J gene TRBJ2-7; 13 nucleotides match TRBD2. CDR3 length: 14 amino acids. Trimming cost V 5 bases and J 4 bases; bases outside gene matches: 3. Germline V gene sequence: CDR1 SGHNT, CDR2 YYREEE (reference sequence). The CDR3 region has the DNA TGTGCCAGCAGACCGGGACTAGCGGGGTACGAGCAGTACTTC. Translating gives CASRPGLAGYEQYF.

This clonotype was seen a few times. J is TRBJ1-3 and V is TRBV4-3; D ambiguous. CDR1 and CDR2 (germline): LGHNA, YSLEER. V was cut by 0 bases and J by 8 bases, with 14 bases left in between. The CDR3 is 15 residues long. CDR3 sequence (DNA): TGCGCCAGCAGCCAAGATTTCGGGGTCGGTGACACCATATATTTT. It translates to CASSQDFGVGDTIYF.

This CDR3 is CSASRTGPGKNIQYF. In DNA form, the CDR3 reads TGCAGTGCTAGTCGGACAGGGCCTGGCAAAAACATTCAGTACTTC. The V and J genes are TRBV20-1 and TRBJ2-4, with 8 bases aligning to TRBD1. Trimming took 3 bases from V and 3 from J; bases not matched to a gene: 7. This CDR3 is built from 15 residues. The germline V gene encodes CDR1 DFQATT and CDR2 SNEGSKA (reference sequence).

The chain links TRBV15 to TRBJ2-1, with D hard to call. This CDR3 has 14 amino acids. V lost 8 bases and J lost 2, with 13 bases in between. Germline V CDR1 and CDR2: LNHNV, YYDKDF (reference sequence). This chain's CDR3 is CATALASAYNEQFF. The CDR3 coding sequence is TGTGCCACCGCATTGGCCTCTGCCTACAATGAGCAGTTCTTC.

This clonotype is labeled as medium-sized (0.01 to 0.1%). The CDR3 spells CASRSHRGRGNQPQHF. The CDR3 DNA is TGTGCCAGCAGGAGCCACAGGGGGCGAGGGAATCAGCCCCAGCATTTT. The chain has TRBV2 and TRBJ1-5, with TRBD1 matching over 9 bases. The J segment lost 4 bases and the V segment lost 6 bases, leaving 10 bases of the junction unmatched. The germline CDR1 and CDR2 sequences are SNHLY and FYNNEI. This CDR3 has 16 amino acids. Filled out from reference TRBV2 and TRBJ1-5, the complete variable domain reads EPEVTQTPSHQVTQMGQEVILRCVPISNHLYFYWYRQILGQKVEFLVSFYNNEISEKSEIFDDQFSVERPDGSNFTLKIRSTKLEDSAMYFCASRSHRGRGNQPQHFGDGTRLSIL.

The table lists this clonotype with a few counts. V gene TRBV6-4 combines with J gene TRBJ2-3, with D unclear. Germline V gene sequence: CDR1 MRHNA, CDR2 SNTAGT. The CDR3 totals 13 residues. The V gene lost 2 bases and the J gene lost 1 base, with 4 bases spanning the gap. CDR3 DNA: TGTGCCAGCAGTGACAGGGGCACAGATACGCAGTATTTT. It encodes CASSDRGTDTQYF.

V and J are TRBV20-1 and TRBJ1-5; D is uncertain. V was pared by 0 bases and J by 2 bases, with 8 bases between. Germline V gene data show CDR1 as DFQATT and CDR2 as SNEGSKA (reference sequence). This CDR3 has 14 residues. Here the CDR3 DNA reads TGCAGTGCTAGAGACTCAGGCCGCAATCAGCCCCAGCATTTT. Its protein product is CSARDSGRNQPQHF.

This clonotype is labeled medium-sized (0.01 to 0.1%). The chain recombines TRBV27 with TRBJ1-2; no reliable D call. With 6 bases removed from V and 4 bases from J, the gap between germline ends came to 9 bases. The CDR3 extends over 12 amino acids. Germline V gene sequence: CDR1 MNHEY, CDR2 SMNVEV (reference sequence). The CDR3 sequence is CASRGSGYGYTF. The DNA for the CDR3 is TGTGCCAGCAGGGGTTCGGGCTATGGCTACACCTTC.

Written as DNA, the CDR3 is TGTGCCACCAGTGATTTGCCCGGACTAGCGATTAGCACAGATACGCAGTATTTT. Translating it yields CATSDLPGLAISTDTQYF. The chain uses TRBV24-1 and TRBJ2-3, with TRBD2 matching 9 bases. J lost 0 bases, V lost 0 bases, and 6 bases had no gene match. This CDR3 has 18 residues. Germline CDR1 is KGHDR and CDR2 is SFDVKD.

This clonotype has just a few counts. The chain links TRBV7-3 to TRBJ2-1; 9 bases agree with TRBD2. Germline V gives CDR1 SGHTA, CDR2 FQGTGA. The V and J ends lost 5 bases and 9 bases, in that order; junction bases with no gene match: 14. This CDR3 has 16 amino acids. CDR3 bases: TGTGCCAGCAGCCCTAGCCGGGCTAGCGGGAATTCTGAGCAGTTCTTC. Amino acids: CASSPSRASGNSEQFF.

The chain uses TRBV12-3 or TRBV12-4 and TRBJ1-6; D remains unclear. V shed 3 bases and J shed 8 bases, with 11 bases lying between them. There are 14 residues in the CDR3. The CDR3 spells CASSFTVPYSPLHF. The CDR3 DNA reads as TGTGCCAGCAGTTTTACAGTACCCTATTCACCCCTCCACTTT.

The chain employs TRBV18 and TRBJ1-5; D is unclear. Looked up from germline, CDR1 is KGHSH and CDR2 is LQKENI. The V end was cut by 4 bases, the J end by 0 bases, with 10 bases between. The CDR3 consists of 15 residues. This CDR3 reads CASSLLRDSNQPQHF. Written as DNA, the CDR3 is TGTGCCAGCTCACTTTTACGGGATAGCAATCAGCCCCAGCATTTT.

This clonotype showed up just a few times. The chain links TRBV24-1 to TRBJ2-1, with 12 bases that match TRBD2. This CDR3 is 18 amino acids long. With V trimmed by 4 bases and J by 7 bases, 13 bases remained unmatched. From germline, CDR1 is KGHDR and CDR2 SFDVKD. The CDR3 DNA reads as TGTGCCACCAGTGAGGGGACTAGCGGGTTGAGAAGGAAGAATGAGCAGTTCTTC. It codes for CATSEGTSGLRRKNEQFF.

This clonotype has just a few counts. The chain has TRBV12-3 or TRBV12-4 and TRBJ1-2; 7 nucleotides align to TRBD1. The CDR3 consists of 13 residues. Losses at the gene ends were 5 bases for V and 8 bases for J; bases not matched to a gene: 8. This CDR3 reads CASSPPTGKGYTF. CDR3 DNA sequence: TGTGCCAGCAGTCCACCGACAGGGAAGGGCTACACCTTC.

This chain connects TRBV20-1 to TRBJ2-5, with TRBD2 identical over 12 bases. The CDR3 runs to 19 residues. Germline V CDR1 and CDR2: DFQATT, SNEGSKA (reference sequence). The V segment lost 0 bases and the J segment 5 bases; nucleotides outside the gene matches: 16. Written as DNA, the CDR3 is TGCAGTGCTAGAGATAAGATGGCTAGCGGGAGGGCCGGGGCGGAGACCCAGTACTTC. Translation gives CSARDKMASGRAGAETQYF.

The chain recombines TRBV5-1 with TRBJ2-5; no reliable D call. The V end was cut by 0 bases, the J end by 4 bases, with 13 bases between. Germline-derived CDR1 and CDR2 are SGHRS and YFSETQ. The length of the CDR3 is 15 residues. The CDR3 spells CASSLGLRSGETQYF. The CDR3 DNA reads as TGCGCCAGCAGCTTGGGACTCCGAAGTGGAGAGACCCAGTACTTC.

This clonotype was seen only a few times. The genes are TRBV6-1 and TRBJ1-2; the D gene is possibly TRBD1 (6 bases). The germline CDR1 and CDR2 sequences are MNHNS and SASEGT. This CDR3 spans 17 amino acids. Trimming cost V 4 bases and J 0 bases, with 18 bases left between them. CDR3 region: CASSVVTRGPTNYGYTF. The CDR3, as DNA: TGTGCCAGCAGTGTCGTCACACGGGGGCCCACTAACTATGGCTACACCTTC.

This clonotype is judged medium-sized. The CDR3 DNA sequence: TGCAGTGCCCGTCCGGGGGCCTCCTATGGCTACACCTTC. Amino acid sequence: CSARPGASYGYTF. This chain uses TRBV20-1 with TRBJ1-2, with D possibly being TRBD1 (6 bases). CDR3 length: 13 amino acids. Per the germline V gene, CDR1 is DFQATT and CDR2 is SNEGSKA (reference sequence). The ends were cut back, 6 bases at V and 4 bases at J, with 15 bases in the middle.